This TCR beta chain was recorded in a study of cytomegalovirus exposure and HLA in healthy donors. About the study: In a later analysis, it was reported that the 110 or so validation repertoires had been produced on the same platform as the 550 to 700 repertoires belonging to the first cohort. The study's findings and limits: Three chains tied to CMV proved CMV antigen-specific in vitro.

The CDR3 consists of 13 residues. V shed 4 bases, J shed 2 bases, and the junction held 2 bases outside the gene matches. The germline V gene encodes CDR1 MDHEN and CDR2 SYDVKM. In regard to this clone: Its specificity is unknown.

This table comes from immunoSEQ multiplex PCR, and its TCRdb copy is limited to in-frame clones, with some not included. The profile shows around 250,000 clones, almost 90% of them singletons. Separation from the roughly 670-subject first cohort characterized the approximately 130-subject validation cohort, to which the donors belonged. Sample: PBMCs. The rearrangement links TRBV28 to TRBJ2-7; 7 nucleotides match TRBD2. The TCR sequence derives from a woman between 18 and 30 years old in good health and CMV-seronegative. This CDR3 reads CASSSAGAYEQYV. The CDR3 bases are TGTGCCAGCAGTTCCGCGGGGGCCTACGAGCAGTACGTC.